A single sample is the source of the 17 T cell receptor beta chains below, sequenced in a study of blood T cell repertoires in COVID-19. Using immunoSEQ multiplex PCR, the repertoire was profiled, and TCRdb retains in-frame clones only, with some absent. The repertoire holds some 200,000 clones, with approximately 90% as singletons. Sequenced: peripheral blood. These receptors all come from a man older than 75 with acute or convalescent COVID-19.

The CDR3 loop reads CASRTGVPYLGELFF. As DNA, the CDR3 is TGTGCCAGTAGGACAGGGGTACCCTACCTGGGGGAGCTGTTTTTT. V is TRBV19 and J is TRBJ2-2; TRBD1 aligns across 8 bases. The CDR3 is 15 residues long. The trim removed 6 bases at V and 8 bases at J, leaving 11 bases unmatched. Germline CDR1 is LNHDA and CDR2 is SQIVND (reference sequence).

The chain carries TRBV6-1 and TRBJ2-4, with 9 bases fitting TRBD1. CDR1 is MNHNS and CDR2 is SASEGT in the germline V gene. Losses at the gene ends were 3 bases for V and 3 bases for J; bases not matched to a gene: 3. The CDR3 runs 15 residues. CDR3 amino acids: CASSETGGVKNIQYF. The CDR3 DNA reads TGTGCCAGCAGTGAGACAGGGGGTGTCAAAAACATTCAGTACTTC.

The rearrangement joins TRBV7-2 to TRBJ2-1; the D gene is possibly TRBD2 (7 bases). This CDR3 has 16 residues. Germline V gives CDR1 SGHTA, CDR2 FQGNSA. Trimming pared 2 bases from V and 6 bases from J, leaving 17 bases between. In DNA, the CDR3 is TGTGCCAGCAGCTTACAAGGGGGGGGGCTTGGCAATGAGCAGTTCTTC. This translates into CASSLQGGGLGNEQFF.

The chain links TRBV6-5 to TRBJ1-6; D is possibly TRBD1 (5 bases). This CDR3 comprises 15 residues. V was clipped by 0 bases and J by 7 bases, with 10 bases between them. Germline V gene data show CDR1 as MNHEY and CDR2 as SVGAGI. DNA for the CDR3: TGTGCCAGCAGTTACTCGGCAGGGTCGAATTCACCCCTCCACTTT. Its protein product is CASSYSAGSNSPLHF.

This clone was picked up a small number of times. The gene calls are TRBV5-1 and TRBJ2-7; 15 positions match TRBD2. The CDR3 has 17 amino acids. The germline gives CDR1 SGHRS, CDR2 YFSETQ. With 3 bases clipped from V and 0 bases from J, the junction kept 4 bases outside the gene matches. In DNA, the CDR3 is TGCGCCAGCAGCTGGGGACTAGCGGGAGGCCCCTCCTACGAGCAGTACTTC. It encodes CASSWGLAGGPSYEQYF.

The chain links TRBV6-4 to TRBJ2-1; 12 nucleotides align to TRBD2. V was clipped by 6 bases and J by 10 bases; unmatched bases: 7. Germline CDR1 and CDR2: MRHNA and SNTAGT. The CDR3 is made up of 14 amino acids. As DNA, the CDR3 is TGTGCCAGCAGACGACTAGCGGGAGAGAGGGAGCAGTTCTTC. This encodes CASRRLAGEREQFF.

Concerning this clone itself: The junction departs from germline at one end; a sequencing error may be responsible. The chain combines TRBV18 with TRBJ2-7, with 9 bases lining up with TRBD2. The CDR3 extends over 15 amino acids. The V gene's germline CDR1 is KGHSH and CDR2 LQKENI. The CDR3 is CASSPLAGPSHEQYF. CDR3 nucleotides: TGTGCCAGCTCACCTCTAGCGGGACCCTCCCACGAGCAGTACTTC.

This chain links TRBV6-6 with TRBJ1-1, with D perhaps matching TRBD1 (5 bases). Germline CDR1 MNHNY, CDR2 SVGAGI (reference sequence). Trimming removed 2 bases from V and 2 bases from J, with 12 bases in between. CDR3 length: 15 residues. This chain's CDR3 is CASSYATTANTEAFF. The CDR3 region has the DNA TGTGCCAGCAGTTACGCGACGACAGCAAACACTGAAGCTTTCTTT.

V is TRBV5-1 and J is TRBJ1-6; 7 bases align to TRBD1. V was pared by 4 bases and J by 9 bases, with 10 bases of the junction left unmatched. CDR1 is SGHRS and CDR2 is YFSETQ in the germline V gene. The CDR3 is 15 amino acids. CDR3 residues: CASSPQMTGLSPLHF. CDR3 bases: TGCGCCAGCAGCCCACAAATGACAGGGCTTTCACCCCTCCACTTT.

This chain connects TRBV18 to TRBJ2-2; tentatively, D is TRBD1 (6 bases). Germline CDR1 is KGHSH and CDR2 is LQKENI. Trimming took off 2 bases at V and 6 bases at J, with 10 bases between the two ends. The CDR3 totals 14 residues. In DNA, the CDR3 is TGTGCCAGCTCACCAACAGGGTTCTCCGGGGAGCTGTTTTTT. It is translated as CASSPTGFSGELFF.

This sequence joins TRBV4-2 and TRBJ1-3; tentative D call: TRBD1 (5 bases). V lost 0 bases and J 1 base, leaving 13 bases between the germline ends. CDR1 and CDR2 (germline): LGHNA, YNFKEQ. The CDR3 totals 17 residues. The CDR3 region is CASSQDRGTLSGNTIYF. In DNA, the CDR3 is TGTGCCAGCAGCCAAGATCGGGGGACTCTTTCTGGAAACACCATATATTTT.

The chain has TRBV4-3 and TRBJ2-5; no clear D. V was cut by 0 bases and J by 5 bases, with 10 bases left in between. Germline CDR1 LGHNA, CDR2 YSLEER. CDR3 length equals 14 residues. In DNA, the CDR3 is TGCGCCAGCAGCCAAGAGTACCTAGGTGAGACCCAGTACTTC. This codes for CASSQEYLGETQYF.

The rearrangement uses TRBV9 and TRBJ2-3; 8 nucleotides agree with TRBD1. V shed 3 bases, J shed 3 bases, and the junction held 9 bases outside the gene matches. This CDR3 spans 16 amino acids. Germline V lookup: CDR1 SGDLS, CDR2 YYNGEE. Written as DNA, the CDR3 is TGTGCCAGCAGCGCTAGACAGGGGATGGGGACAGATACGCAGTATTTT. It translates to CASSARQGMGTDTQYF.

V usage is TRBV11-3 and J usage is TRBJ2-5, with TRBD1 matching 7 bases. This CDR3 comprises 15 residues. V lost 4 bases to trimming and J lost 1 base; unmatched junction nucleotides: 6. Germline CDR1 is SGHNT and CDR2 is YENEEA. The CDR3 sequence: CASSSLTGPQETQYF. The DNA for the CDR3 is TGTGCCAGCAGCTCCTTGACAGGGCCCCAAGAGACCCAGTACTTC.

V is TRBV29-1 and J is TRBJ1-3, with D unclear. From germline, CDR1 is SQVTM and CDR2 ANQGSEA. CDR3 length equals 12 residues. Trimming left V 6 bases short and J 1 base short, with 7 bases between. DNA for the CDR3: TGCAGCGTAGCCGGGTCTGGAAACACCATATATTTT. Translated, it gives CSVAGSGNTIYF. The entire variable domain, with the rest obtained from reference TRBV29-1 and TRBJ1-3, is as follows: SAVISQKPSRDICQRGTSLTIQCQVDSQVTMMFWYRQQPGQSLTLIATANQGSEATYESGFVIDKFPISRPNLTFSTLTVSNMSPEDSSIYLCSVAGSGNTIYFGEGSWLTVV.

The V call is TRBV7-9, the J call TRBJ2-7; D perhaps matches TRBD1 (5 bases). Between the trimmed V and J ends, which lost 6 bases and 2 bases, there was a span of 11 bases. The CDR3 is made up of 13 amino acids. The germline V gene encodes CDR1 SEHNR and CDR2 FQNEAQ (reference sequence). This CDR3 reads CASSRQQPYEQYF. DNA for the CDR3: TGTGCCAGCAGTAGACAGCAACCCTACGAGCAGTACTTC. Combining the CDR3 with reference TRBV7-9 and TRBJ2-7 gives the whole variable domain DTGVSQNPRHKITKRGQNVTFRCDPISEHNRLYWYRQTLGQGPEFLTYFQNEAQLEKSRLLSDRFSAERPKGSFSTLEIQRTEQGDSAMYLCASSRQQPYEQYFGPGTRLTVT.

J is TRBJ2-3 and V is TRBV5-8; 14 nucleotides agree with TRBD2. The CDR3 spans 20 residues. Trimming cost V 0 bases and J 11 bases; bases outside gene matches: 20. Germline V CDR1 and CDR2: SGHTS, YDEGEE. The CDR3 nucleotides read TGTGCCAGCAGCTTGGACCTTTCCCGTGGCAGAGGGACTAGCGGGAGTAGGCAGTATTTT. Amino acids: CASSLDLSRGRGTSGSRQYF.